These 15 T cell receptor beta chains share one sample of origin, sequenced in a study of PD-1 blockade in classical Hodgkin lymphoma. Clones were sequenced by immunoSEQ multiplex PCR, and TCRdb holds only the in-frame ones, with some missing. The sample has several thousand clones; about 70% are singletons. Every one of the patients relapsed after autologous stem cell transplantation (brentuximab vedotin exposure was variable). The sequences come from peripheral blood mononuclear cells (PBMCs), collected before the second cycle of nivolumab. The receptors here all came from a human donor with classical Hodgkin lymphoma.

On this clone itself: Just one base apart from a much larger clone, this may be a read error. V and J are TRBV11-2 and TRBJ2-1; a weak D match, TRBD1 (5 bases). The CDR3 spans 14 residues. From germline, CDR1 is SGHAT and CDR2 FQNNGV. CDR3 DNA: TGTGTCAGCACAGGAGTGAACTCCTACAATGAGCAGTTCTTC. This gives the protein CVSTGVNSYNEQFF.

V is TRBV4-1 and J is TRBJ2-5; D is unresolved. Trimming stripped 0 bases from V and 11 bases from J, with 10 bases between. CDR1 and CDR2 (germline): MGHRA, YSYEKL. This CDR3 contains 12 residues. The CDR3 coding sequence is TGCGCCAGCAGCCAAGACAGTCTGCAGCAGTACTTC. Translation gives CASSQDSLQQYF.

This clone was counted only a few times. The rearrangement joins TRBV30 to TRBJ2-3, with D tentatively TRBD2 (6 bases). Germline CDR1 GTSNPN, CDR2 SVGIG (reference sequence). The V end was cut by 2 bases, the J end by 0 bases, with 12 bases between. The length of the CDR3 is 15 residues. CDR3 region: CAWSPGLTSTDTQYF. CDR3 nucleotides: TGTGCCTGGAGTCCGGGACTCACTAGCACAGATACGCAGTATTTT.

The chain links TRBV5-5 to TRBJ2-7; D gene ambiguous. V was trimmed by 0 bases and J by 2 bases, leaving 12 bases between them. This CDR3 contains 15 residues. Germline V gene sequence: CDR1 SGHKS, CDR2 YYEKEE (reference sequence). CDR3 sequence (DNA): TGTGCCAGCAGCTTGGGGTCAGGAACTGCCTACGAGCAGTACTTC. Translated: CASSLGSGTAYEQYF.

The rearrangement uses TRBV2 and TRBJ1-2; 8 bases line up with TRBD1. The V and J ends lost 4 bases and 7 bases, in that order; junction bases with no gene match: 2. Germline values: CDR1 SNHLY, CDR2 FYNNEI. The CDR3 sequence is 12 residues long. CDR3 amino acids: CASSATGVGYTF. For the CDR3, the DNA is TGTGCCAGCAGTGCGACAGGGGTTGGCTACACCTTC.

This chain joins TRBV9 and TRBJ2-2; no definite D call. From germline, CDR1 is SGDLS and CDR2 YYNGEE. The CDR3 is 17 amino acids. V was shortened by 3 bases and J by 5 bases, with 20 bases between the two germline ends. The CDR3 DNA reads as TGTGCCAGCAGCGCTCCCCTCCTCGGGTCGGCGACCGGGGAGCTGTTTTTT. It specifies CASSAPLLGSATGELFF.

Concerning this clone itself: The identical CDR3 is also encoded by other nucleotide sequences in the sample. The chain joins TRBV30 to TRBJ1-2; possible D gene TRBD1, 6 bases. Germline CDR1 is GTSNPN and CDR2 is SVGIG (reference sequence). This CDR3 has 13 residues. The V and J ends lost 0 bases and 8 bases respectively, with 13 bases between them. CDR3 DNA: TGTGCCTGGAGTGTAGGGGGGGGGCGCGGCTACACCTTC. It is translated as CAWSVGGGRGYTF. Supplemented by reference TRBV30 and TRBJ1-2, the full variable domain reads SQTIHQWPATLVQPVGSPLSLECTVEGTSNPNLYWYRQAAGRGLQLLFYSVGIGQISSEVPQNLSASRPQDRQFILSSKKLLLSDSGFYLCAWSVGGGRGYTFGSGTRLTVV.

By sample share, this clone is medium-sized. The chain uses TRBV5-6 and TRBJ2-7; D remains ambiguous. Deletions cut 0 bases from V and 3 bases from J, with 10 bases between. This CDR3 spans 14 amino acids. The germline V gene encodes CDR1 SGHDT and CDR2 YYEEEE. The CDR3 DNA is TGTGCCAGCAGCTTGGAAAGCCCTAACTACGAGCAGTACTTC. Translating it yields CASSLESPNYEQYF.

J is TRBJ2-3 and V is TRBV27, with TRBD1 as a possible D gene (6 bases). The CDR3 runs to 15 residues. V gave up 2 bases and J gave up 3 bases, with 12 bases separating them. In germline, CDR1 is MNHEY, CDR2 SMNVEV (reference sequence). CDR3 nucleotide sequence: TGTGCCAGCAGTTTACAGGGGTGGGGAACAGATACGCAGTATTTT. Translating it yields CASSLQGWGTDTQYF.

The chain combines TRBV28 with TRBJ2-3, with 8 bases lining up with TRBD2. With 7 bases clipped from V and 2 bases from J, the junction kept 8 bases outside the gene matches. This CDR3 comprises 15 residues. CDR1 and CDR2 (germline): MDHEN, SYDVKM. Here the CDR3 DNA reads TGTGCCAGCACCCCAGCGGGGGAGGCCACAGATACGCAGTATTTT. This sequence encodes CASTPAGEATDTQYF.

This chain joins TRBV30 and TRBJ2-7, with 7 positions matching TRBD1. Per germline, CDR1 GTSNPN and CDR2 SVGIG (reference sequence). V was pared by 3 bases and J by 3 bases, with 5 bases of the junction left unmatched. The CDR3 loop spans 13 amino acids. CDR3 coding DNA: TGTGCCTGGAGGAGCCAGGGGGTCTACGAGCAGTACTTC. This translates into CAWRSQGVYEQYF.

The chain employs TRBV30 and TRBJ1-6; D unclear. This CDR3 has 13 amino acids. Trimming took off 3 bases at V and 7 bases at J, with 10 bases between the two ends. Germline assignment: CDR1 GTSNPN and CDR2 SVGIG (reference sequence). CDR3 bases: TGTGCCTGGAGGGAGGGCAGGAATTCACCCCTCCACTTT. This encodes CAWREGRNSPLHF.

The rearrangement joins TRBV6-5 to TRBJ2-7, with 7 positions matching TRBD2. The CDR3 runs 13 residues. V was pared by 6 bases and J by 4 bases, with 6 bases of the junction left unmatched. CDR1 is MNHEY, CDR2 SVGAGI, per germline. CDR3 in amino acids: CASRVWGGYEQYF. CDR3 coding DNA: TGTGCCAGCAGGGTATGGGGGGGGTACGAGCAGTACTTC.

The rearrangement uses TRBV7-9 and TRBJ2-2, with 7 bases identical to TRBD2. This CDR3 has 15 residues. J gave up 0 bases and V 5 bases, and 3 bases lay outside the gene matches. CDR1 is SEHNR, CDR2 FQNEAQ, per germline (reference sequence). CDR3 region: CASSTAGANTGELFF. The CDR3 DNA sequence: TGTGCCAGCAGCACGGCGGGGGCGAACACCGGGGAGCTGTTTTTT.

The chain carries TRBV6-6 and TRBJ2-7; 9 bases line up with TRBD1. From germline, CDR1 is MNHNY and CDR2 SVGAGI (reference sequence). After removal of 4 bases from V and 4 bases from J, the junction contained 5 bases not matched to a gene. This CDR3 region has 14 residues. The CDR3 sequence: CASSSGTGKYEQYF. The CDR3 region has the DNA TGTGCCAGCAGTTCGGGGACAGGGAAGTACGAGCAGTACTTC.